This T cell receptor beta chain comes out of a study of blood T cell repertoires in COVID-19. About the research overall: Both acute and convalescent COVID-19 samples were obtained from the United States, Italy and Spain. The analysed material was cDNA or gDNA that came from T cells, B-cell-depleted T cells, or PBMCs.

Looked up from germline, CDR1 is SGHKS and CDR2 is YYEKEE (reference sequence). The CDR3 extends over 15 amino acids. Between the trimmed V and J ends, which lost 0 bases and 14 bases, there was a span of 18 bases. In the original workflow: Amplification with reference gene primers provided the estimates of nucleated cell counts. Generated by immunoSEQ multiplex PCR, the TCRdb table keeps only in-frame clones and is missing some. The V and J calls and clone size are taken from that table; D and trimming were inferred from the DNA. There are about 180,000 clones in the sample; more than 75% occur only once, and roughly 2.6% lies in the top ten. The sample holds a few counts of this clone.

The V call is TRBV5-5, the J call TRBJ1-6; D might be TRBD1 (5 bases). The sequence came from a man aged 35-49 years with active or convalescent COVID-19. The sequenced material came from peripheral blood. DNA of the CDR3: TGTGCCAGCAGCTTGGAGGTGACGGATGTCAGGGCCCTCCACTTT. Its translation is CASSLEVTDVRALHF.